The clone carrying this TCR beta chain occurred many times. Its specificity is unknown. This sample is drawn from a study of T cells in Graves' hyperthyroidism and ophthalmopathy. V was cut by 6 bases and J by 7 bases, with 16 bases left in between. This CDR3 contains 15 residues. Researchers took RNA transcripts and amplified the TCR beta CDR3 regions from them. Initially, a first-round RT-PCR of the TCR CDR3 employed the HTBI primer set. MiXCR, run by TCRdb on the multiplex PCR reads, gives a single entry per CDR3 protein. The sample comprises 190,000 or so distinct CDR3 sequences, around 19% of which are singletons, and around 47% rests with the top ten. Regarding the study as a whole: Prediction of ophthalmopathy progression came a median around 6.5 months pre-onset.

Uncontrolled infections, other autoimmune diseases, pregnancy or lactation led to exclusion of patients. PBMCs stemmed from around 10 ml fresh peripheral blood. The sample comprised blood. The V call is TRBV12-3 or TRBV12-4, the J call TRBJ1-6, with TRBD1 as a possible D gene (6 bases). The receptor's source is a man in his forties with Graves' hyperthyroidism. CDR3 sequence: CASSQDRDTNSPLHF. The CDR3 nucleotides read TGTGCCAGCAGCCAGGACCGGGACACAAATTCACCCCTCCACTTT.